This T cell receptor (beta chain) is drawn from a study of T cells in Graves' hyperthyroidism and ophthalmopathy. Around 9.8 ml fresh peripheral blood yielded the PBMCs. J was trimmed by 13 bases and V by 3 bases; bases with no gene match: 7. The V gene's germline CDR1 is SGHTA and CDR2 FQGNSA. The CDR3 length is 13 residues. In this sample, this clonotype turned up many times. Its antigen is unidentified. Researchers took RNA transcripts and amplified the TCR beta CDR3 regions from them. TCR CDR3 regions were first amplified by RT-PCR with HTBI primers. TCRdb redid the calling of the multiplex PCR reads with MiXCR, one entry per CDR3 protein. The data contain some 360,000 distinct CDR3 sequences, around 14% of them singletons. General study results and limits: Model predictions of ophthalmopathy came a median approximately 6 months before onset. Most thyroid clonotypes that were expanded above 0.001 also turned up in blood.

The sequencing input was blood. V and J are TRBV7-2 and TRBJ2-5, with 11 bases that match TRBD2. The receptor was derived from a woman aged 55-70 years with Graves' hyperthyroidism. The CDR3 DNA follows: TGTGCCAGCAGCTTCCCAACTAGCGGGAGCCCGTACTTC. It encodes CASSFPTSGSPYF.